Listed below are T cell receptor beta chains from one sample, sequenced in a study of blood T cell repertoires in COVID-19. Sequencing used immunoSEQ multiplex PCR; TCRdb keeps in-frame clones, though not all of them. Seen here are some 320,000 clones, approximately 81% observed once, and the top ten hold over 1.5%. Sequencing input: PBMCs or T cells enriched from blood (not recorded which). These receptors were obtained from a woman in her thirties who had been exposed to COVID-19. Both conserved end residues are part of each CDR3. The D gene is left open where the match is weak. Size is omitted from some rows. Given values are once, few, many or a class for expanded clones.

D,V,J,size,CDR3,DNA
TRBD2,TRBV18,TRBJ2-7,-,CASSPGTSGSGSYEQYF,TGTGCCAGCTCCCCCGGGACTAGCGGGAGTGGGTCCTACGAGCAGTACTTC
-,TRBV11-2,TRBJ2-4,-,CASSLSRVVNIQYF,TGTGCCAGCAGCTTATCCAGGGTGGTGAACATTCAGTACTTC
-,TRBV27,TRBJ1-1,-,CASRPPNLNTEAFF,TGTGCCAGCAGACCCCCCAATCTAAATACTGAAGCTTTCTTT
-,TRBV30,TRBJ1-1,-,CAWSVLGRTEAFF,TGTGCCTGGAGTGTTCTGGGGAGGACTGAAGCTTTCTTT
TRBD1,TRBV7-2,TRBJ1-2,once,CASSPWTGGNYGYTF,TGTGCCAGCAGCCCTTGGACAGGGGGCAACTATGGCTACACCTTC
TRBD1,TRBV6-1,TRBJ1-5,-,CASSEQGGNQPQHF,TGTGCCAGCAGTGAACAGGGGGGCAATCAGCCCCAGCATTTT
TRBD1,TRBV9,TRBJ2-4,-,CASSVAWCRTGKAKNIQYF,TGTGCCAGCAGCGTAGCTTGGTGTCGGACAGGGAAAGCCAAAAACATTCAGTACTTC
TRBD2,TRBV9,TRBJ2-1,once,CASAHNLADLYNEQFF,TGTGCCAGCGCCCACAATCTAGCGGACCTTTACAATGAGCAGTTCTTC
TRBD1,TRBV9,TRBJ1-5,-,CASSQGAPTENQPQHF,TGTGCCAGCAGCCAGGGGGCCCCTACCGAGAATCAGCCCCAGCATTTT
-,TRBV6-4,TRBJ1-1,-,CASSLTENTEAFF,TGTGCCAGCAGTCTTACAGAAAACACTGAAGCTTTCTTT
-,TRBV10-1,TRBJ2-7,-,CASSESFYCKTNEQYF,TGCGCCAGCAGTGAGTCTTTCTACTGCAAGACTAACGAGCAGTACTTC
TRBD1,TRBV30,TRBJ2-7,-,CAWSVRKGASYEQYF,TGTGCCTGGAGTGTACGGAAGGGGGCGAGCTACGAGCAGTACTTC
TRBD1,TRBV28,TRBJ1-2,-,CASSSGQGDGYTF,TGTGCCAGCAGTTCCGGACAGGGCGATGGCTACACCTTC
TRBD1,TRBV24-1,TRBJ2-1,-,CATSAKDRVADEQFF,TGTGCCACCAGTGCGAAGGACAGGGTGGCCGATGAGCAGTTCTTC
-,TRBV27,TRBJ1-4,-,CASSLKRRGTNEKLFF,TGTGCCAGCAGTTTGAAGAGGCGAGGAACTAATGAAAAACTGTTTTTT
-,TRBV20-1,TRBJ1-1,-,CSASWGGNTEAFF,TGCAGTGCTAGTTGGGGGGGGAACACTGAAGCTTTCTTT
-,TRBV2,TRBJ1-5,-,CASSTTGQPQHF,TGTGCCAGCAGTACGACTGGACAGCCCCAGCATTTT
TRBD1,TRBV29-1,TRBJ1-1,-,CSADAGGTEAFF,TGCAGCGCTGACGCAGGGGGCACTGAAGCTTTCTTT
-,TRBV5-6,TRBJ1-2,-,CASSPGGPRTRGYTF,TGTGCCAGCAGCCCTGGTGGCCCTAGGACACGGGGCTACACCTTC
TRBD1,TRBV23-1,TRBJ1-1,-,CAGPPLQGARTEAFF,TGCGCCGGCCCCCCACTCCAGGGGGCGCGGACTGAAGCTTTCTTT
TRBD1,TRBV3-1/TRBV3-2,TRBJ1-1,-,CASKRQGNTEAFF,TGTGCCAGCAAGCGACAGGGGAACACTGAAGCTTTCTTT
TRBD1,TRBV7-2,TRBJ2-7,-,CASRLGGQGRYEQYF,TGTGCCAGCAGGTTAGGGGGACAGGGACGCTACGAGCAGTACTTC
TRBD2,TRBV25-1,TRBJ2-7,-,CASSSHSGGGSYEQYF,TGTGCCAGCAGTTCTCATTCTGGCGGGGGTTCCTACGAGCAGTACTTC
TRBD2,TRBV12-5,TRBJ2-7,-,CASGLSGTNEQYF,TGTGCTAGTGGTCTTAGCGGGACCAACGAGCAGTACTTC
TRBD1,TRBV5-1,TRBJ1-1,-,CASSVDRGETEAFF,TGCGCCAGCAGCGTCGACAGGGGTGAAACTGAAGCTTTCTTT
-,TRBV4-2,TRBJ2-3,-,CASSQAPSDNTQYF,TGTGCCAGCAGCCAAGCCCCTAGCGACAATACGCAGTATTTT
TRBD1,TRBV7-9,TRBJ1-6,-,CASSLRGQENSPLHF,TGTGCCAGCAGCTTAAGGGGGCAGGAAAATTCACCCCTCCACTTT
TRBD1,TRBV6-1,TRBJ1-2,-,CASSDSGQGGVHTF,TGTGCCAGCAGTGACAGCGGACAGGGTGGCGTCCACACCTTC
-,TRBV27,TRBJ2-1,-,CASSFRGNNEQFF,TGTGCCAGCAGTTTTAGAGGGAACAATGAGCAGTTCTTC
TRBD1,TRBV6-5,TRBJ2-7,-,CASSYSPGGNPYEQYF,TGTGCCAGCAGTTACTCGCCAGGGGGAAATCCCTACGAGCAGTACTTC
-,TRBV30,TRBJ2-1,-,CAWSFGGASGEQFF,TGTGCCTGGAGCTTTGGGGGGGCCAGCGGTGAGCAGTTCTTC
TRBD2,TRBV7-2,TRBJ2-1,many,CASSSSGTSGAPEQFF,TGTGCCAGCAGCTCCTCCGGGACTAGCGGGGCCCCTGAGCAGTTCTTC
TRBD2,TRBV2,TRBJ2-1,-,CARAGTSGGNEQFF,TGTGCCCGCGCCGGGACTAGCGGGGGCAATGAGCAGTTCTTC
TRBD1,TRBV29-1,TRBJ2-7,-,CSVEGSPGQGGYEQYF,TGCAGCGTGGAAGGGAGCCCGGGACAGGGAGGATACGAGCAGTACTTC
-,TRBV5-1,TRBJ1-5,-,CASRLSHQSNQPQHF,TGCGCCAGCCGACTGAGCCATCAAAGCAATCAGCCCCAGCATTTT
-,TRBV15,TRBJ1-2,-,CATMLAGYNYGYTF,TGTGCCACCATGCTGGCAGGATATAACTATGGCTACACCTTC
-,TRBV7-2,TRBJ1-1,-,CADLPVWAYEAFF,TGTGCCGACCTTCCGGTTTGGGCTTATGAAGCTTTCTTT
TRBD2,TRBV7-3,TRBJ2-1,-,CASGLAGGSNEQFF,TGTGCCAGCGGGCTAGCGGGAGGATCAAATGAGCAGTTCTTC
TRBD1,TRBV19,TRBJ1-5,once,CASKSGDRGYQPQHF,TGTGCCAGTAAGAGTGGGGACAGGGGCTATCAGCCCCAGCATTTT
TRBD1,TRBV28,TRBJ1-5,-,CASSSPGQGINQPQHF,TGTGCCAGCAGCTCTCCGGGACAGGGAATAAATCAGCCCCAGCATTTT
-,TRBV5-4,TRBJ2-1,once,CASSPDRNSYNEQFF,TGTGCCAGCAGCCCCGACAGGAACTCCTACAATGAGCAGTTCTTC
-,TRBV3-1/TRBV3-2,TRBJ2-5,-,CASSQDRRRETQYF,TGTGCCAGCAGCCAAGATCGAAGGAGAGAGACCCAGTACTTC
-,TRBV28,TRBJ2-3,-,CASSPYLQGTTDTQYF,TGTGCCAGCAGTCCCTATCTTCAGGGGACCACAGATACGCAGTATTTT
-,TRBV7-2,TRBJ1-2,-,CASSLGSVNYGYTF,TGTGCCAGCAGCTTAGGGTCAGTCAACTATGGCTACACCTTC
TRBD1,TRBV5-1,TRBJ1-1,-,CASSYRGSNTEAFF,TGCGCCAGCAGCTACAGGGGGAGTAACACTGAAGCTTTCTTT
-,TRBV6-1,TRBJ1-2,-,CASSEGRRLDYGYTF,TGTGCCAGCAGTGAAGGGCGCAGGTTGGACTATGGCTACACCTTC
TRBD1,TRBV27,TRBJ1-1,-,CASSDRVMNTEAFF,TGTGCCAGCAGTGACAGGGTAATGAACACTGAAGCTTTCTTT
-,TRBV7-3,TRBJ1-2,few,CASSRRGGDGYTF,TGTGCCAGCAGCCGACGGGGGGGCGACGGCTACACCTTC
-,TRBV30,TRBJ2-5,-,CAWSVLRQAWSEETQYF,TGTGCCTGGAGTGTACTCCGACAGGCCTGGAGCGAAGAGACCCAGTACTTC
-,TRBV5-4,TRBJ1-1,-,CASLSQDHLTEAFF,TGTGCCAGTTTGAGTCAAGATCACTTAACTGAAGCTTTCTTT
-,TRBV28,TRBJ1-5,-,CASSSFAFSLAGRDVSGNQPQHF,TGTGCCAGCAGTTCCTTTGCCTTTTCCCTTGCGGGACGTGACGTATCGGGCAATCAGCCCCAGCATTTT
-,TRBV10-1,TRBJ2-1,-,CASSESGAGCSGNEQFF,TGCGCCAGCAGTGAGTCTGGGGCGGGATGTTCGGGGAATGAGCAGTTCTTC
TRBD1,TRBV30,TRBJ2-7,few,CAWRVLGQGTYEQYF,TGTGCCTGGAGAGTTTTGGGACAGGGGACCTACGAGCAGTACTTC